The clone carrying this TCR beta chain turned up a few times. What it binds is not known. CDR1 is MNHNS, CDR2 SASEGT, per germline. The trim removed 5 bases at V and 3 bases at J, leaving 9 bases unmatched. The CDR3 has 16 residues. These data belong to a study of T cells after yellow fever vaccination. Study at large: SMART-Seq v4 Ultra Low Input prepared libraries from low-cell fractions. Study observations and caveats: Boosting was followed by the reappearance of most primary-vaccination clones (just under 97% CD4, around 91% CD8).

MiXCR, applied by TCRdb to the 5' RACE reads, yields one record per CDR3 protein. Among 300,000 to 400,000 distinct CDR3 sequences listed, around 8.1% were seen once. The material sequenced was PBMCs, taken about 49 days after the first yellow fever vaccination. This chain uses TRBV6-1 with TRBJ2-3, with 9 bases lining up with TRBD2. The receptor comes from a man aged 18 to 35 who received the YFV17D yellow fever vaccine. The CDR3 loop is CASSPQGLAGTDTQYF. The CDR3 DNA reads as TGTGCCAGCAGTCCACAGGGCCTAGCGGGGACAGATACGCAGTATTTT.